This passage covers 27 T cell receptor beta chains from one sample sequenced in a study of blood T cell repertoires in COVID-19. Sequenced by immunoSEQ multiplex PCR; TCRdb stores in-frame clones only, minus some. The sample contains some 30,000 clones, nearly 90% of which appear only once. Sequencing was done on a sample of peripheral blood. All receptors come from a man aged 60 to 69 with active COVID-19.

The genes are TRBV5-1 and TRBJ2-4, with TRBD1 matching 9 bases. CDR1 and CDR2 from the germline V gene are SGHRS and YFSETQ. Trimming took 5 bases from V and 8 from J; bases not matched to a gene: 8. The CDR3 is 14 residues long. The CDR3 here is CASRIDRGFDIQYF. CDR3 coding DNA: TGCGCCAGCAGGATAGACAGGGGGTTTGACATTCAGTACTTC.

V and J are TRBV7-8 and TRBJ2-6, with 7 bases lining up with TRBD1. Germline CDR1 SGHVS, CDR2 FQNEAQ. The CDR3 extends over 17 amino acids. Losses at the gene ends were 6 bases for V and 3 bases for J; bases not matched to a gene: 11. CDR3 region: CASSTVQGVGGANVLTF. The CDR3 DNA follows: TGTGCCAGCAGTACTGTCCAGGGGGTAGGTGGGGCCAACGTCCTGACTTTC.

The chain carries TRBV25-1 and TRBJ2-2; tentative D call: TRBD1 (5 bases). The germline V and J ends were trimmed by 6 bases and 1 base, with 12 bases remaining between them. The V gene's germline CDR1 is MGHDK and CDR2 SYGVNS. The CDR3 spans 15 residues. The CDR3: CASRSRTQNTGELFF. CDR3 in DNA: TGTGCCAGCAGAAGCCGGACACAGAACACCGGGGAGCTGTTTTTT.

The chain joins TRBV6-5 to TRBJ2-5; 7 bases align to TRBD1. With 5 bases clipped from V and 2 bases from J, the junction kept 5 bases outside the gene matches. Germline-derived CDR1 and CDR2 are MNHEY and SVGAGI. This CDR3 region has 14 residues. This chain's CDR3 is CASSPWGQQETQYF. CDR3 nucleotide sequence: TGTGCCAGCAGTCCCTGGGGACAGCAAGAGACCCAGTACTTC.

The V and J genes are TRBV13 and TRBJ2-1, with a tentative D call TRBD2 (7 bases). Germline V gene data show CDR1 as PRHDT and CDR2 as FYEKMQ (reference sequence). The CDR3 sequence is 16 residues long. Trimming pared 0 bases from V and 4 bases from J, leaving 13 bases between. The CDR3 loop reads CASSLGHRGGYNEQFF. The CDR3 bases are TGTGCCAGCAGCTTAGGCCATAGGGGGGGTTACAATGAGCAGTTCTTC.

This clone came up a few times. The V call is TRBV27, the J call TRBJ2-1; 8 bases fit TRBD2. The CDR3 is 15 residues long. V trimming: 5 bases; J trimming: 8 bases; junction bases outside the gene matches: 11. Germline V gene sequence: CDR1 MNHEY, CDR2 SMNVEV (reference sequence). The CDR3 DNA reads TGTGCCAGCAGTCTCCGACTAAGCGGGGGTGATGAGCAGTTCTTC. It is translated as CASSLRLSGGDEQFF.

V is TRBV4-1 and J is TRBJ2-3; TRBD1 matches at 10 bases. Germline V CDR1 and CDR2: MGHRA, YSYEKL. The CDR3 has 16 amino acids. Trimming cost V 4 bases and J 1 base; bases outside gene matches: 5. This CDR3 is CASSRTGTGGTDTQYF. CDR3 nucleotides: TGCGCCAGCAGCCGAACCGGGACAGGGGGCACAGATACGCAGTATTTT.

The chain recombines TRBV19 with TRBJ1-6; D might be TRBD1 (5 bases). Germline loops: CDR1 LNHDA, CDR2 SQIVND (reference sequence). Trimming stripped 5 bases from V and 7 bases from J, with 21 bases between. This CDR3 contains 17 residues. The DNA of the CDR3 is TGTGCCAGTAGTCCCCTGGGGGGGGGACGGACAAATTCACCCCTCCACTTT. It yields the protein CASSPLGGGRTNSPLHF.

This chain joins TRBV19 and TRBJ2-7; 7 positions match TRBD1. V trimming: 4 bases; J trimming: 7 bases; junction bases outside the gene matches: 10. Germline CDR1 is LNHDA and CDR2 is SQIVND (reference sequence). CDR3 size: 14 residues. CDR3 region: CASSTGTAFGEQYF. The CDR3 nucleotides read TGTGCCAGTAGTACCGGGACAGCGTTTGGGGAGCAGTACTTC.

This chain connects TRBV9 to TRBJ2-3, with D tentatively TRBD2 (6 bases). Between the trimmed V and J ends, which lost 3 bases and 5 bases, there was a span of 19 bases. Germline CDR1 SGDLS, CDR2 YYNGEE. The CDR3 totals 16 residues. The CDR3 DNA reads as TGTGCCAGCAGCGGCAATCCCGGGACTCCGGGAGATACGCAGTATTTT. The encoded protein is CASSGNPGTPGDTQYF.

This clone was seen a single time. This rearrangement joins TRBV5-1 to TRBJ1-2, with D possibly being TRBD1 (6 bases). Trimming removed 0 bases at V and 7 bases at J, with 16 bases between. Germline CDR1 SGHRS, CDR2 YFSETQ. CDR3 size: 15 residues. For the CDR3, the DNA is TGCGCCAGCAGCTTGGTGGCAGGGGACGTGGGTGGCTACACCTTC. The encoded protein is CASSLVAGDVGGYTF.

The rearrangement uses TRBV30 and TRBJ1-5, with D maybe TRBD1 (5 bases). This CDR3 contains 14 residues. Trimming stripped 4 bases from V and 7 bases from J, with 17 bases between. The V gene's germline CDR1 is GTSNPN and CDR2 SVGIG (reference sequence). The CDR3 region is CAWTKGQLRQPQHF. For the CDR3, the DNA is TGTGCCTGGACCAAAGGACAACTACGACAGCCCCAGCATTTT.

The chain combines TRBV6-5 with TRBJ2-1, with 10 bases matching TRBD2. The CDR3 covers 16 residues. Per germline, CDR1 MNHEY and CDR2 SVGAGI. Unmatched junction bases numbered 6, after V lost 0 bases and J lost 7 bases. CDR3 nucleotides: TGTGCCAGCAGTTACTCGAGTAGCGGGGGGACGAATGAGCAGTTCTTC. Amino acids: CASSYSSSGGTNEQFF.

V is TRBV28 and J is TRBJ2-1; D ambiguous. The CDR3 sequence is 15 residues long. Looked up from germline, CDR1 is MDHEN and CDR2 is SYDVKM. V lost 3 bases and J 0 bases, leaving 9 bases between the germline ends. DNA of the CDR3: TGTGCCAGCAGTTTCAGGCACCTCTCCTACAATGAGCAGTTCTTC. Residues: CASSFRHLSYNEQFF.

J is TRBJ1-6 and V is TRBV5-6, with TRBD1 matching 8 bases. With 4 bases clipped from V and 7 bases from J, the junction kept 16 bases outside the gene matches. This CDR3 is built from 18 residues. CDR1 SGHDT and CDR2 YYEEEE come from the germline V gene. The CDR3 region is CASSGGPPGTGLNSPLHF. The CDR3 bases are TGTGCCAGCAGCGGAGGCCCTCCCGGGACAGGCCTCAATTCACCCCTCCACTTT.

The chain links TRBV6-6 to TRBJ2-7; 7 bases map to TRBD1. The CDR3 is made up of 16 amino acids. J was trimmed by 4 bases and V by 0 bases; bases with no gene match: 9. CDR1 and CDR2 (germline): MNHNY, SVGAGI (reference sequence). CDR3 sequence: CASSYSPEGAAYEQYF. In DNA, the CDR3 is TGTGCCAGCAGTTACTCCCCAGAGGGGGCGGCATACGAGCAGTACTTC.

V gene TRBV5-4 combines with J gene TRBJ1-1; 8 bases match TRBD1. V shed 4 bases, J shed 1 base, and the junction held 3 bases outside the gene matches. This CDR3 spans 14 amino acids. CDR1 and CDR2 from the germline V gene are SGHNT and YYREEE (reference sequence). The CDR3 coding sequence is TGTGCCAGCAGCGCCGGGACAGGGAACACTGAAGCTTTCTTT. It encodes CASSAGTGNTEAFF.

The rearrangement uses TRBV28 and TRBJ1-1, with 7 bases that match TRBD1. After removal of 3 bases from V and 0 bases from J, the junction contained 4 bases not matched to a gene. The CDR3 has 15 residues. Per the germline V gene, CDR1 is MDHEN and CDR2 is SYDVKM. The CDR3 nucleotides read TGTGCCAGCAGTTTCCGGGACAGATTGAACACTGAAGCTTTCTTT. Its translation is CASSFRDRLNTEAFF.

This chain connects TRBV2 to TRBJ1-2, with D perhaps matching TRBD1 (6 bases). Trimming pared 4 bases from V and 4 bases from J, leaving 16 bases between. Germline V gives CDR1 SNHLY, CDR2 FYNNEI. This CDR3 has 15 residues. CDR3 sequence (DNA): TGTGCCAGCAGTGTGGGGACTAGGGGGGTCTATGGCTACACCTTC. Its protein is CASSVGTRGVYGYTF.

V usage is TRBV6-5 and J usage is TRBJ1-1; 10 bases map to TRBD1. Germline loops: CDR1 MNHEY, CDR2 SVGAGI. The length of the CDR3 is 15 residues. V trimming: 7 bases; J trimming: 2 bases; junction bases outside the gene matches: 7. CDR3 sequence: CASTGTGVTNTEAFF. The CDR3 DNA reads as TGTGCCAGCACCGGGACAGGGGTGACTAACACTGAAGCTTTCTTT.

This chain links TRBV3-1 (or the pseudogene TRBV3-2) with TRBJ1-1; D remains ambiguous. The V gene lost 4 bases and the J gene lost 1 base, with 10 bases spanning the gap. This CDR3 region has 14 residues. Germline CDR1 is LGHDT and CDR2 is YNNKEL (reference sequence). DNA for the CDR3: TGTGCCAGCAGCCTGCTGGGAGGGAACACTGAAGCTTTCTTT. Amino acids: CASSLLGGNTEAFF.

V is TRBV5-1 and J is TRBJ1-2; TRBD1 aligns across 7 bases. Germline V gives CDR1 SGHRS, CDR2 YFSETQ. The CDR3 sequence is 13 residues long. V dropped 7 bases and J dropped 4; count of bases not matched to a gene: 7. DNA for the CDR3: TGCGCCAGCCGACTGACAGGGACCTATGGCTACACCTTC. Translation gives CASRLTGTYGYTF.

The rearrangement links TRBV6-2 or TRBV6-3 to TRBJ2-7, with a weak D call TRBD1 (6 bases). The CDR3 spans 13 residues. Trimming shortened V by 4 bases and J by 3 bases, and 10 bases separated the two germline ends. The V gene's germline CDR1 is MNHEY and CDR2 SVGEGT. CDR3 residues: CASSSGVIYEQYF. The CDR3 region has the DNA TGTGCCAGCAGTTCAGGGGTGATCTACGAGCAGTACTTC.

The chain recombines TRBV5-4 with TRBJ2-1; 9 nucleotides agree with TRBD2. There are 16 residues in the CDR3. Germline-derived CDR1 and CDR2 are SGHNT and YYREEE (reference sequence). V trimming: 0 bases; J trimming: 10 bases; junction bases outside the gene matches: 11. The CDR3 sequence is CASSLDGGGAPREQFF. The CDR3 DNA reads as TGTGCCAGCAGCTTGGACGGCGGGGGGGCCCCCCGGGAGCAGTTCTTC.

The chain links TRBV6-5 to TRBJ2-7; 11 bases are a match to TRBD1. Germline V gene data show CDR1 as MNHEY and CDR2 as SVGAGI. V was clipped by 4 bases and J by 3 bases; unmatched bases: 5. This CDR3 region has 15 residues. The CDR3 coding sequence is TGTGCCAGCAGTTCCGGGACAGGGGGAAACTACGAGCAGTACTTC. It codes for CASSSGTGGNYEQYF.

The V call is TRBV5-4, the J call TRBJ2-2; perhaps TRBD2 as D (7 bases). V dropped 0 bases and J dropped 7 bases, with 16 bases sitting between them. Germline CDR1 and CDR2: SGHNT and YYREEE (reference sequence). The CDR3 has 16 amino acids. CDR3 sequence: CASSLEGGTQYGELFF. The CDR3 DNA sequence: TGTGCCAGCAGCTTGGAGGGGGGGACACAATACGGGGAGCTGTTTTTT.

The chain recombines TRBV5-5 with TRBJ1-2, with 7 bases lining up with TRBD1. The CDR3 totals 14 residues. Germline CDR1 reads SGHKS; CDR2 reads YYEKEE (reference sequence). Trimming removed 2 bases from V and 2 bases from J; junction bases left unmatched: 3. CDR3 residues: CASSFLQGNYGYTF. The CDR3 bases are TGTGCCAGCAGCTTTTTACAGGGGAACTATGGCTACACCTTC.